Sequencing of this TCR beta chain was carried out in a study of cytomegalovirus exposure and HLA in healthy donors. This clone was detected only once. Antigen: not known. The table came from immunoSEQ multiplex PCR; TCRdb's copy has only in-frame clones and leaves some out. In the table there are 240,000 or so clones, approximately 83% of which are singletons. Whole-study findings and limits: The listing of 150 or so TCR beta chains classed them as cytomegalovirus-associated. First-cohort TCR clusters tended to co-occur in the approximately 120 validation repertoires, a later analysis found.

Separate from the approximately 670-subject first cohort was the roughly 130-subject validation cohort, to which the donors belonged. Trimming removed 4 bases from V and 1 base from J; junction bases left unmatched: 6. There are 17 residues in the CDR3. Germline CDR1 and CDR2: LNHNV and YYDKDF (reference sequence). The clonotype was recovered from a woman aged 25 to 39 in good health and CMV-seropositive. Material for sequencing was PBMCs. The chain is built from TRBV15 and TRBJ2-7; 14 bases line up with TRBD2. CDR3 nucleotide sequence: TGTGCCACCAGCAAACCGACTAGCGGGAGGGAGTCCTACGAGCAGTACTTC. It codes for CATSKPTSGRESYEQYF.